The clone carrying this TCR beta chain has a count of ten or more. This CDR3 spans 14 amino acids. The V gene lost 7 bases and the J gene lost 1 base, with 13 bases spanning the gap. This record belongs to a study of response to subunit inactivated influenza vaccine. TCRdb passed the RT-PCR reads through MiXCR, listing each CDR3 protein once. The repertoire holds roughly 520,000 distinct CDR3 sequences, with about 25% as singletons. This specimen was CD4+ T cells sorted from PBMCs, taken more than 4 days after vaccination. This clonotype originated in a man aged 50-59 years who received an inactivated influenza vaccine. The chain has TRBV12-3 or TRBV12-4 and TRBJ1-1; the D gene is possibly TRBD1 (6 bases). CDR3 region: CASTPTGKNTEAFF. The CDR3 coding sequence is TGTGCCAGCACCCCTACAGGGAAGAACACTGAAGCTTTCTTT.